This T cell receptor (beta chain) emerged from a study of CD8+CD57+ T cells in acquired aplastic anemia. This CDR3 has 14 amino acids. CDR1 and CDR2 from the germline V gene are MGHDK and SYGVNS. This clonotype turned up a few times. At one of its ends the junction is not consistent with the germline gene, which may arise from a read error. Both TCR beta VDJ combination and CDR3 sequence profiling were carried out. Genomic DNA was the template for this profiling. TCRdb re-analysed the reads in MiXCR, keeping a single row per CDR3 protein. Of approximately 100,000 distinct CDR3 sequences in the sample, 55% to 70% were seen once. Sequenced patients had shown CD8+CD57+ cell expansion by flow cytometry.

The sequencing sample was made of sorted CD4+, CD8+, or CD8+CD57+ T cells (not recorded which) from PBMCs. This receptor was identified in a human donor with aplastic anemia. The rearrangement links TRBV25-1 to TRBJ2-5; D uncertain. CDR3 sequence (DNA): TGTGCTAGCAGTGATTTAAGAGCAGGAGAGACCCAGTACTTC. Amino acid sequence: CASSDLRAGETQYF.